This entry is about one TCR beta chain. This entry is derived from a study of blood T cell repertoires in COVID-19. Study-wide background: COVID-19 samples from acute and convalescent phases originated in the United States, Italy and Spain.

Repertoires were generated with immunoSEQ multiplex PCR, while TCRdb's copy carries only in-frame clones and drops some. The sample contains approximately 250,000 clones, roughly 85% of which appear only once. Enrolment of Seattle patients took place during active infection, and they were followed longitudinally. This CDR3 spans 16 amino acids. The germline V gene has CDR1 SGHTA and CDR2 FQGTGA. V shed 5 bases and J 3 bases; nucleotides not matched to a gene: 8. The rearrangement uses TRBV7-3 and TRBJ2-2; 8 bases match TRBD2. The TCR was taken from a man aged 50-59 years with COVID-19, enrolled during active disease. The material sequenced was peripheral blood. The CDR3 region has the DNA TGTGCCAGCAGCCGAAGCGGGGGCCTGGACACCGGGGAGCTGTTTTTT. Protein product: CASSRSGGLDTGELFF.